This T cell receptor beta chain was sequenced during a study of T cells after yellow fever vaccination. Conversion of TCR transcripts into cDNA relied on 5'RACE template switching, which added a universal primer site and UMIs. Via MiXCR, TCRdb re-called the 5' RACE reads, giving one row per CDR3 protein. This sample yields 100,000 to 150,000 distinct CDR3 sequences, of which more than 7.5% are seen a single time; approximately 37% belongs to the top ten. General study results and limits: The presence of abundant clonotypes contaminating from the bulk population was possible in FACS-sorted repertoires.

Many counts were recorded for this clonotype. Antigen: not known. The CDR3 loop spans 20 amino acids. The V end was cut by 1 base, the J end by 0 bases, with 23 bases between. The germline V gene has CDR1 MGHRA and CDR2 YSYEKL. The source is a man between 18 and 29 years old who received the YFV17D yellow fever vaccine. The chain has TRBV4-1 and TRBJ2-3, with D perhaps TRBD1 or TRBD2 (5 bases each). The sequenced sample was CD8+ T cells sorted from PBMCs, obtained on the day of the yellow fever booster vaccination. The CDR3 DNA reads as TGCGCCAGCAGCCAAGGGGGGAATATTCGGCTCCTGCGGAGCACAGATACGCAGTATTTT. Its protein is CASSQGGNIRLLRSTDTQYF.